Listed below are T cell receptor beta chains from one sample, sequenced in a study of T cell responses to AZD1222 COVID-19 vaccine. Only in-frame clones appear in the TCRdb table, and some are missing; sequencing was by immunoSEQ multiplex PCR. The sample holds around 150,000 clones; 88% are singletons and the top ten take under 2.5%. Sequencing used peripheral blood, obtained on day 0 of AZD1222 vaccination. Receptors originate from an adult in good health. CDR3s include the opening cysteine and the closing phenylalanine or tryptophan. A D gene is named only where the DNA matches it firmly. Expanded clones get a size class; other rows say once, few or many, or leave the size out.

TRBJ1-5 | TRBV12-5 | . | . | CASGPSYSDNQPQHF | TGTGCTAGTGGCCCGTCGTACAGTGACAATCAGCCCCAGCATTTT
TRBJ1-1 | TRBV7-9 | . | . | CASSLGRGPLAPAFF | TGTGCCAGCAGCTTAGGGAGAGGACCCCTGGCCCCAGCTTTCTTT
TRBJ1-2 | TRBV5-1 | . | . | CASSLAWRGGADYGYTF | TGCGCCAGCAGCTTGGCCTGGCGGGGTGGGGCAGACTATGGCTACACCTTC
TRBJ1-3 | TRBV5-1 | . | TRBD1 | CASSLATTGPNTIYF | TGCGCCAGCAGCTTGGCCACGACAGGGCCCAACACCATATATTTT
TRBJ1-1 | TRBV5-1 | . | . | CASSPLGNTEAFF | TGCGCCAGCAGTCCTCTCGGGAACACTGAAGCTTTCTTT
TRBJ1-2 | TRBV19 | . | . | CASSSGTGYTF | TGTGCCAGTAGTTCCGGGACAGGCTACACCTTC
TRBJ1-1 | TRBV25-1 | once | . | CASSEFGGPAAFF | TGTGCCAGCAGTGAATTTGGGGGGCCGGCAGCTTTCTTT
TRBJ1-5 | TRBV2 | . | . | CASAPDSNQPQHF | TGTGCCAGCGCACCCGATAGCAATCAGCCCCAGCATTTT
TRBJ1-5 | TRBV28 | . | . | CASSLQQPQHF | TGTGCCAGCAGTCTCCAGCAGCCCCAGCATTTT
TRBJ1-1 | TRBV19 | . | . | CASSVGWVSANTEAFF | TGTGCCAGTAGCGTGGGATGGGTGTCAGCCAACACTGAAGCTTTCTTT
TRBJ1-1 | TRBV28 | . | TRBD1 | CASRWTGFEAFF | TGTGCCAGCAGATGGACAGGGTTTGAAGCTTTCTTT
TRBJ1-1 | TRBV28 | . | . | CASSLLGQNTEAFF | TGTGCCAGCAGTTTATTAGGACAGAACACTGAAGCTTTCTTT
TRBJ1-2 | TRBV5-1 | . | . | CASSLEPPQYYGYTF | TGCGCCAGCAGCTTGGAACCTCCTCAATACTATGGCTACACCTTC
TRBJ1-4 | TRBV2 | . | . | CASSVLRSEKLFF | TGTGCCAGCAGTGTTCTCCGGAGTGAAAAACTGTTTTTT
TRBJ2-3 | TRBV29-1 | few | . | CSVSIRGTQYF | TGCAGCGTGTCAATCAGAGGAACGCAGTATTTT
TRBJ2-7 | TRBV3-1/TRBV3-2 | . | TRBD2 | CASSQGGSPPTEQYF | TGTGCCAGCAGCCAAGGCGGGAGCCCGCCTACCGAGCAGTACTTC
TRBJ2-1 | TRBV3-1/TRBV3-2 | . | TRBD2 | CASSQDRWSSGRDYNEQFF | TGTGCCAGCAGCCAAGATCGTTGGTCTAGCGGGAGGGACTACAATGAGCAGTTCTTC
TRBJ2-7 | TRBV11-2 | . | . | CASSVTSGTANYEQYF | TGTGCCAGCAGTGTTACATCCGGGACCGCAAACTACGAGCAGTACTTC
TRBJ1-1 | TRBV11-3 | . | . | CASSLFLQANTEAFF | TGTGCCAGCAGCTTATTCCTTCAGGCGAACACTGAAGCTTTCTTT
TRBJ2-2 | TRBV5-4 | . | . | CASSLNGRRTGELFF | TGTGCCAGCAGCTTGAACGGACGCAGAACCGGGGAGCTGTTTTTT
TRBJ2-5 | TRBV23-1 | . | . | CASSPTAFGETQYF | TGCGCCAGCAGTCCCACAGCGTTCGGAGAGACCCAGTACTTC
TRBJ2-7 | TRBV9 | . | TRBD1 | CASSPRTGIYEQYF | TGTGCCAGCAGCCCGCGGACAGGGATCTACGAGCAGTACTTC
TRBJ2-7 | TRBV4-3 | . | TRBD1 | CASSAGQGTPYEQYF | TGCGCCAGCAGCGCAGGACAGGGGACCCCCTACGAGCAGTACTTC
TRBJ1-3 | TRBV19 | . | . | CASTSAGERPGNTIYF | TGTGCCAGCACCAGTGCAGGGGAGAGGCCTGGAAACACCATATATTTT
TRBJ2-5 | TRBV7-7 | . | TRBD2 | CASSYQPGTSGRGFWETQYF | TGTGCTAGCAGCTACCAACCCGGGACTAGCGGGAGAGGATTTTGGGAGACCCAGTACTTC
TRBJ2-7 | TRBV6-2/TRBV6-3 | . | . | CASSYVTYEQYF | TGTGCCAGCAGTTACGTGACCTACGAGCAGTACTTC
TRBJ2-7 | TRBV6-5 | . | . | CASSYSGREYEQYF | TGTGCCAGCAGTTACTCGGGCAGGGAATACGAGCAGTACTTC
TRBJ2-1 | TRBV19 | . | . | CASSPTTSNEQFF | TGTGCCAGTAGCCCTACTACTTCCAATGAGCAGTTCTTC
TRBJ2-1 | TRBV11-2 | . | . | CASSLGSAEQFF | TGTGCCAGCAGCTTAGGGTCGGCAGAGCAGTTCTTC
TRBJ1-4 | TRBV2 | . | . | CASSENPRFVGEKLFF | TGTGCCAGCAGTGAAAACCCCCGGTTCGTGGGTGAAAAACTGTTTTTT
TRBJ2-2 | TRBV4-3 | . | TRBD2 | CASSQDWGLAVMNTGELFF | TGCGCCAGCAGCCAAGATTGGGGACTAGCGGTTATGAACACCGGGGAGCTGTTTTTT
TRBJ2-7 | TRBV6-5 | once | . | CASSRVGSEQYF | TGTGCCAGCAGTCGCGTGGGGAGCGAGCAGTACTTC
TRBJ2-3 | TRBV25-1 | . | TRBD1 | CASSEYSRGQGTDTQYF | TGTGCCAGCAGTGAATATAGCAGGGGGCAAGGCACAGATACGCAGTATTTT
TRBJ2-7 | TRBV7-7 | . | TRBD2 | CASSFGSSGIYEQYF | TGTGCTAGCAGCTTTGGTAGTAGCGGGATCTACGAGCAGTACTTC
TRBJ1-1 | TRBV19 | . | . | CASTDRGRAEAFF | TGTGCCAGTACCGATCGGGGGAGGGCTGAAGCTTTCTTT
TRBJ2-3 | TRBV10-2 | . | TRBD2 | CASSDGASGSPDTQYF | TGCGCCAGCAGTGACGGTGCTAGCGGGAGTCCAGATACGCAGTATTTT